The 22 T cell receptor beta chains given below trace back to one sample, sequenced in a study of blood T cells in healthy people across ages. Combining a sample-barcoded 5' primer with a J-beta primer mix, a second PCR ran for about 7 to 12 cycles. TCRdb itself ran the 5' RACE reads through MiXCR, one entry per CDR3 protein. The sample lists 600,000 to 850,000 distinct CDR3 sequences, approximately 25% occurring once. The data were also submitted as part of a second study, on T cells of mothers and their children.

The source material was blood. The receptors stem from a boy younger than 18 in good health.

The chain joins TRBV27 to TRBJ2-7, with TRBD2 matching 12 bases. With 6 bases clipped from V and 6 bases from J, the junction kept 12 bases outside the gene matches. Germline V gene lookup returns CDR1 MNHEY and CDR2 SMNVEV (reference sequence). The CDR3 contains 16 residues. CDR3 sequence: CASSQTSGGPPAEQYF. CDR3 coding DNA: TGTGCCAGCAGCCAAACTAGCGGGGGGCCGCCCGCCGAGCAGTACTTC.

This clonotype was observed a few times. A junction end diverges from the germline sequence, so it may reflect a read error. The V and J genes are TRBV28 and TRBJ1-1; D is uncertain. CDR3 length: 14 amino acids. Germline V gene sequence: CDR1 MDHEN, CDR2 SYDVKM. The CDR3 nucleotides are TGCGCCACCGCAACGGGTTCCTTGAACACTGAAGCTTTCTTT. Encoded protein: CATATGSLNTEAFF. Using reference TRBV28 and TRBJ1-1 for the parts outside the CDR3, the full variable domain is DVKVTQSSRYLVKRTGEKVFLECVQDMDHENMFWYRQDPGLGLRLIYFSYDVKMKEKGDIPEGYSVSREKKERFSLILESASTNQTSMYLCATATGSLNTEAFFGQGTRLTVV.

The chain employs TRBV7-9 and TRBJ1-4, with 8 bases identical to TRBD1. This CDR3 spans 15 amino acids. V was clipped by 0 bases and J by 5 bases; unmatched bases: 2. CDR1 is SEHNR and CDR2 is FQNEAQ in the germline V gene (reference sequence). In DNA form, the CDR3 reads TGTGCCAGCAGCTTAGCGGGGACAGGCAATGAAAAACTGTTTTTT. Its translation is CASSLAGTGNEKLFF.

Points on this clonotype: One end of the junction does not line up with germline, which may come from a read error. This chain uses TRBV25-1 with TRBJ2-1, with TRBD2 matching over 9 bases. This CDR3 region has 16 residues. Germline V CDR1 and CDR2: MGHDK, SYGVNS. In DNA form, the CDR3 reads TGTGCCAGCAGTGAATCGGGGACTAGCTCCTACAATGAGCGGTTCTTC. Encoded protein: CASSESGTSSYNERFF.

This chain connects TRBV7-9 to TRBJ2-7; a possible D gene is TRBD1 (5 bases). V was clipped by 5 bases and J by 6 bases, with 14 bases between them. The CDR3 is 13 amino acids. Germline V gene lookup returns CDR1 SEHNR and CDR2 FQNEAQ (reference sequence). CDR3 protein: CASSPGSGFEQYF. The DNA for the CDR3 is TGTGCCAGCAGCCCGGGCTCAGGGTTCGAGCAGTACTTC.

The rearrangement links TRBV10-1 to TRBJ2-1, with a weak D call TRBD2 (7 bases). The DNA end is more similar to TRBJ2-7, so the J call may be wrong. There are 16 residues in the CDR3. Germline CDR1 and CDR2: WNHNN and SYGVQD (reference sequence). This CDR3 is CASSEGGGLKPYEQYF. CDR3 sequence (DNA): TGCGCCAGCAGTGAGGGAGGGGGACTAAAGCCCTACGAGCAGTACTTC.

The chain uses TRBV7-2 and TRBJ2-3; D possibly matches TRBD1 or TRBD2 (6 bases each). Between the trimmed V and J ends, which lost 2 bases and 2 bases, there was a span of 11 bases. The CDR3 sequence is 15 residues long. CDR1 is SGHTA, CDR2 FQGNSA, per germline. Here the CDR3 DNA reads TGTGCCAGCAGCTTACAGGGGACTTTCACAGATACGCAGTATTTT. As protein: CASSLQGTFTDTQYF.

This clonotype was recorded a few times. The chain is built from TRBV20-1 and TRBJ2-5, with D perhaps TRBD2 (7 bases). Looked up from germline, CDR1 is DFQATT and CDR2 is SNEGSKA (reference sequence). Deletions cut 1 base from V and 5 bases from J, with 14 bases between. The CDR3 length is 14 residues. CDR3 region: CSARGGGPAETQYF. The CDR3 bases are TGCAGTGCTAGAGGGGGGGGCCCCGCGGAGACCCAGTACTTC.

The chain carries TRBV12-3 or TRBV12-4 and TRBJ2-5; 13 bases align to TRBD2. Matching the DNA end better, TRBJ2-1 makes the J call doubtful. The CDR3 loop spans 17 amino acids. CDR3 residues: CASSLGTSGDWGNEQFF. CDR3 in DNA: TGTGCCAGCAGTCTCGGGACTAGCGGGGACTGGGGCAATGAGCAGTTCTTC.

This clonotype was recorded a few times. CDR3 nucleotide sequence: TGTGCCATCAAACGTTCTGGGGGTCCCTACGAGCAGTACTTC. Translation: CAIKRSGGPYEQYF. This chain links TRBV10-3 with TRBJ2-7; D is tentatively TRBD1 or TRBD2 (5 bases each). The CDR3 totals 14 residues. Trimming removed 7 bases from V and 2 bases from J, with 15 bases in between. Germline V lookup: CDR1 ENHRY, CDR2 SYGVKD.

This chain joins TRBV15 and TRBJ1-4; the match to TRBD1 covers 7 bases. The CDR3 has 15 amino acids. The germline V gene has CDR1 LNHNV and CDR2 YYDKDF (reference sequence). The J segment lost 6 bases and the V segment lost 4 bases, leaving 8 bases of the junction unmatched. This CDR3 is CATSKDRESDEKLFF. The CDR3 coding sequence is TGTGCCACCAGCAAAGACAGGGAGAGCGATGAAAAACTGTTTTTT. Based on the CDR3 plus reference TRBV15 and TRBJ1-4, the full variable domain is DAMVIQNPRYQVTQFGKPVTLSCSQTLNHNVMYWYQQKSSQAPKLLFHYYDKDFNNEADTPDNFQSRRPNTSFCFLDIRSPGLGDTAMYLCATSKDRESDEKLFFGSGTQLSVL.

The rearrangement joins TRBV7-2 to TRBJ1-5; D is undetermined. Trimming took 2 bases from V and 6 from J, leaving 11 bases between them. This CDR3 has 14 amino acids. The germline CDR1 and CDR2 sequences are SGHTA and FQGNSA. CDR3 amino acids: CASSLTQNLQPQHF. The CDR3 nucleotides read TGTGCCAGCAGCTTAACTCAGAACCTTCAGCCCCAGCATTTT. Supplemented by reference TRBV7-2 and TRBJ1-5, the full variable domain reads GAGVSQSPSNKVTEKGKDVELRCDPISGHTALYWYRQSLGQGLEFLIYFQGNSAPDKSGLPSDRFSAERTGGSVSTLTIQRTQQEDSAVYLCASSLTQNLQPQHFGDGTRLSIL.

The gene calls are TRBV25-1 and TRBJ1-6; perhaps TRBD1 as D (5 bases). V gave up 4 bases and J gave up 6 bases, with 7 bases separating them. The CDR3 sequence is 13 residues long. From germline, CDR1 is MGHDK and CDR2 SYGVNS. This chain's CDR3 is CASSGQINSPLHF. CDR3 in DNA: TGTGCCAGCAGTGGACAGATTAATTCACCCCTCCACTTT.

The chain employs TRBV24-1 and TRBJ2-4; 8 bases are a match to TRBD1. The length of the CDR3 is 13 residues. V was pared by 7 bases and J by 9 bases, with 7 bases of the junction left unmatched. In germline, CDR1 is KGHDR, CDR2 SFDVKD. CDR3 DNA: TGTGCCACCAGACAGGGGGAAGAGAGCATTCAGTACTTC. Its translation is CATRQGEESIQYF.

In its sample, this clonotype was seen a few times. The CDR3 DNA reads TGCAGCGTCCCCGGACAGGGTCGGGGGCAAAAGACCCAGTACTTC. Its translation: CSVPGQGRGQKTQYF. The V gene is TRBV29-1, the J gene TRBJ2-5; 8 bases agree with TRBD1. CDR1 SQVTM and CDR2 ANQGSEA come from the germline V gene. The CDR3 totals 15 residues. J gave up 6 bases and V 6 bases, and 15 bases lay outside the gene matches.

The rearrangement links TRBV4-1 to TRBJ2-5, with TRBD1 identical over 9 bases. Germline loops: CDR1 MGHRA, CDR2 YSYEKL. Trimming cost V 3 bases and J 4 bases; bases outside gene matches: 6. CDR3 length equals 15 residues. CDR3 amino acids: CASSQIGQGRETQYF. The CDR3 DNA follows: TGCGCCAGCAGCCAGATTGGACAGGGGCGAGAGACCCAGTACTTC.

The rearrangement joins TRBV7-2 to TRBJ2-7, with D possibly TRBD1 on 6 matching bases. Germline V gives CDR1 SGHTA, CDR2 FQGNSA. This CDR3 has 13 amino acids. V lost 8 bases, J lost 3 bases, and 14 bases lay in between. The CDR3 bases are TGTGCCAGCGGACAGTACCAGATCTACGAGCAGTACTTC. It is translated as CASGQYQIYEQYF.

The J gene is TRBJ2-7, the V gene TRBV13; tentative D call: TRBD2 (6 bases). The CDR3 consists of 16 residues. Between the trimmed V and J ends, which lost 0 bases and 2 bases, there was a span of 14 bases. Germline V gene sequence: CDR1 PRHDT, CDR2 FYEKMQ (reference sequence). DNA of the CDR3: TGTGCCAGCAGCTTAGGGGGCGGGACCAAAACCTACGAGCAGTACTTC. It codes for CASSLGGGTKTYEQYF.

The chain couples TRBV29-1 to TRBJ1-1; D is possibly TRBD1 (6 bases). Trimming cost V 5 bases and J 0 bases, with 10 bases left between them. The CDR3 has 13 residues. CDR1 SQVTM and CDR2 ANQGSEA come from the germline V gene. In nucleotides, the CDR3 is TGCAGCGTTAACAGGGACTTGAACACTGAAGCTTTCTTT. The encoded protein is CSVNRDLNTEAFF.

The chain uses TRBV29-1 and TRBJ1-3; D not resolved. The CDR3 is made up of 14 amino acids. Trimming left V 1 base short and J 0 bases short, with 7 bases between. Germline CDR1 reads SQVTM; CDR2 reads ANQGSEA. The CDR3, as DNA: TGCAGCGTTGAAGCCCCTAGCTCTGGAAACACCATATATTTT. As protein: CSVEAPSSGNTIYF.

This clonotype appeared a few times. V is TRBV7-9 and J is TRBJ1-2; TRBD1 might be the D (5 bases). The CDR3 covers 16 residues. Looked up from germline, CDR1 is SEHNR and CDR2 is FQNEAQ (reference sequence). The V and J ends lost 1 base and 4 bases respectively, with 16 bases between them. CDR3 amino acids: CASSLDLAGDGYGYTF. The CDR3, as DNA: TGTGCCAGCAGCTTAGATCTGGCCGGGGACGGCTATGGCTACACCTTC.

This clonotype was recorded a few times. The V gene is TRBV11-2, the J gene TRBJ2-7; no definite D call. Judging by the DNA end, TRBJ2-1 fits better; the J call may be wrong. CDR1 and CDR2 from the germline V gene are SGHAT and FQNNGV. The CDR3 contains 14 residues. The CDR3 DNA sequence: TGTGCCAGCAGCTTAGACTGGCGCGGTAATGAGCAGTTCTTC. It codes for CASSLDWRGNEQFF.